Listed below are T cell receptor beta chains from one sample, sequenced in a study of blood T cell repertoires in COVID-19. Sequencing used immunoSEQ multiplex PCR; TCRdb keeps in-frame clones, though not all of them. The table has roughly 250,000 clones, roughly 79% seen once. Sequenced input: peripheral blood. These receptors were collected from a woman aged 60-70 years with active or convalescent COVID-19. Both conserved end residues are part of each CDR3. The D gene is left open where the match is weak. Clone size is stated in some rows and not others, as once, few, many or a class when expanded.

J gene | D gene | clone size | V gene | CDR3 protein | CDR3 DNA
TRBJ2-2 | - | - | TRBV27 | CASTTRHYRLSDGELFF | TGTGCCAGCACCACGAGACACTACAGGCTTTCGGACGGGGAGCTGTTTTTT
TRBJ2-1 | TRBD1 | - | TRBV19 | CATGDRGRFNEQFF | TGTGCCACCGGGGACAGGGGAAGGTTCAATGAGCAGTTCTTC
TRBJ1-3 | TRBD1 | - | TRBV7-8 | CASSVTRDRVPTGNTIYF | TGTGCCAGCAGCGTGACCCGGGACAGGGTTCCAACTGGAAACACCATATATTTT
TRBJ2-7 | TRBD1 | - | TRBV4-3 | CASSQDSRDSRSYEQYF | TGCGCCAGCAGCCAAGATTCCCGGGACAGCCGATCCTACGAGCAGTACTTC
TRBJ1-1 | - | - | TRBV19 | CASLYTGNTEAFF | TGTGCCAGCCTATATACAGGGAACACTGAAGCTTTCTTT
TRBJ1-2 | - | - | TRBV3-1/TRBV3-2 | CASSQVEGPNYGYTF | TGTGCCAGCAGCCAAGTGGAGGGGCCTAACTATGGCTACACCTTC
TRBJ1-1 | TRBD1 | few | TRBV5-4 | CASSPNRGAASFYTEAFF | TGTGCCAGCAGCCCGAACAGGGGGGCGGCTAGTTTTTACACTGAAGCTTTCTTT
TRBJ2-2 | TRBD2 | - | TRBV6-2/TRBV6-3 | CASSYSKGLAGVTGELFF | TGTGCCAGCAGTTACTCGAAGGGCCTAGCGGGGGTAACCGGGGAGCTGTTTTTT
TRBJ2-5 | TRBD2 | - | TRBV7-9 | CASSLAAEGGETQYF | TGTGCCAGCAGCTTAGCGGCAGAGGGAGGGGAGACCCAGTACTTC
TRBJ2-5 | - | - | TRBV5-6 | CASSSSGTQYF | TGTGCCAGCAGCTCCTCGGGGACCCAGTACTTC
TRBJ1-1 | - | - | TRBV5-6 | CASSLGAVPGAFF | TGTGCCAGCAGCTTGGGAGCAGTCCCGGGGGCTTTCTTT
TRBJ1-1 | - | - | TRBV6-1 | CASSEEGRENTEAFF | TGTGCCAGCAGTGAAGAGGGCAGGGAAAACACTGAAGCTTTCTTT
TRBJ1-1 | - | once | TRBV5-1 | CASSLVGGDGTEAFF | TGCGCCAGCAGCTTGGTCGGGGGTGACGGCACTGAAGCTTTCTTT
TRBJ1-1 | - | - | TRBV10-3 | CAIKGENTEAFF | TGTGCCATCAAGGGGGAGAACACTGAAGCTTTCTTT
TRBJ2-1 | - | - | TRBV5-4 | CASSLANQRAYNEQFF | TGTGCCAGCAGCTTGGCCAACCAGCGGGCTTACAATGAGCAGTTCTTC
TRBJ1-2 | - | - | TRBV7-2 | CASSLEGRGVGYTF | TGTGCCAGCAGCTTAGAAGGCAGGGGAGTAGGCTACACCTTC
TRBJ1-3 | - | - | TRBV30 | CAWSGGGVGNTIYF | TGTGCCTGGAGTGGAGGTGGTGTGGGAAACACCATATATTTT
TRBJ1-4 | TRBD1 | - | TRBV14 | CASSQVRQGGSRANEKLFF | TGTGCCAGCAGCCAAGTGAGACAGGGAGGCTCGCGGGCTAATGAAAAACTGTTTTTT
TRBJ2-1 | TRBD1 | - | TRBV2 | CASRDRAYNEQFF | TGTGCCAGCAGGGACAGGGCATACAATGAGCAGTTCTTC
TRBJ1-1 | - | - | TRBV7-2 | CASSLAVTGNTEAFF | TGTGCCAGCAGCTTAGCGGTTACAGGGAACACTGAAGCTTTCTTT
TRBJ1-1 | - | - | TRBV5-1 | CASSFIQGLLNTEAFF | TGCGCCAGCAGCTTTATACAGGGTCTACTAAACACTGAAGCTTTCTTT
TRBJ1-5 | - | - | TRBV12-3/TRBV12-4 | CASSRGGLQPQHF | TGTGCCAGCTCAAGGGGGGGGCTTCAGCCCCAGCATTTT
TRBJ2-3 | - | - | TRBV7-2 | CASSLGFGGGRTDTQYF | TGTGCCAGCAGCTTAGGTTTCGGTGGGGGGAGGACAGATACGCAGTATTTT
TRBJ2-7 | TRBD1 | - | TRBV11-2 | CASSLDRVSYEQYF | TGTGCCAGCAGCTTGGACAGGGTTTCTTACGAGCAGTACTTC
TRBJ1-4 | - | - | TRBV9 | CASSGLQGWDEKLFF | TGTGCCAGCAGCGGTTTACAGGGTTGGGATGAAAAACTGTTTTTT
TRBJ1-2 | TRBD1 | - | TRBV9 | CASSKQTQGGYGYTF | TGTGCCAGCAGCAAACAGACCCAGGGGGGCTATGGCTACACCTTC
TRBJ2-2 | TRBD2 | - | TRBV6-5 | CASSIAGPNTGELFF | TGTGCCAGCTCCATAGCGGGGCCTAACACCGGGGAGCTGTTTTTT
TRBJ2-3 | - | - | TRBV5-4 | CASSLGEGRSGTQYF | TGTGCCAGCAGCTTGGGCGAAGGCCGCTCAGGAACGCAGTATTTT
TRBJ1-3 | - | - | TRBV11-2 | CASSFSSGNTIYF | TGTGCCAGCAGCTTCAGCTCTGGAAACACCATATATTTT
TRBJ1-4 | TRBD1 | - | TRBV25-1 | CASSAGQGHEKLFF | TGTGCCAGCAGTGCGGGACAGGGACACGAAAAACTGTTTTTT
TRBJ2-3 | - | many | TRBV9 | CASSYRDSFTDTQYF | TGTGCCAGCAGTTACAGGGATAGTTTTACAGATACGCAGTATTTT
TRBJ1-2 | - | - | TRBV29-1 | CSVEESQGYYYGYTF | TGCAGCGTTGAAGAGAGTCAGGGATATTACTATGGCTACACCTTC
TRBJ1-1 | TRBD1 | - | TRBV18 | CASSPPQGESTEAFF | TGTGCCAGCTCACCCCCCCAGGGGGAGAGCACTGAAGCTTTCTTT
TRBJ1-2 | TRBD1 | - | TRBV27 | CASSRTGTGLYGYTF | TGTGCCAGCAGTCGTACCGGGACAGGGTTGTATGGCTACACCTTC
TRBJ2-2 | TRBD1 | - | TRBV6-5 | CASSYWGQGAVELFF | TGTGCCAGCAGTTACTGGGGACAGGGGGCGGTGGAGCTGTTTTTT
TRBJ2-5 | TRBD2 | - | TRBV28 | CASSSSGGAFYQETQYF | TGTGCCAGCAGTTCTAGCGGGGGAGCGTTCTACCAAGAGACCCAGTACTTC
TRBJ2-5 | TRBD1 | few | TRBV29-1 | CSVETPKFLNRGTMGPETQYF | TGCAGCGTTGAAACCCCAAAGTTTCTTAACAGGGGGACAATGGGGCCAGAGACCCAGTACTTC
TRBJ2-3 | - | - | TRBV5-1 | CASSLGSPDTQYF | TGCGCCAGCAGCTTGGGCAGTCCAGATACGCAGTATTTT
TRBJ1-1 | - | - | TRBV18 | CASSPGTQNTEAFF | TGTGCCAGCTCACCAGGGACTCAGAACACTGAAGCTTTCTTT